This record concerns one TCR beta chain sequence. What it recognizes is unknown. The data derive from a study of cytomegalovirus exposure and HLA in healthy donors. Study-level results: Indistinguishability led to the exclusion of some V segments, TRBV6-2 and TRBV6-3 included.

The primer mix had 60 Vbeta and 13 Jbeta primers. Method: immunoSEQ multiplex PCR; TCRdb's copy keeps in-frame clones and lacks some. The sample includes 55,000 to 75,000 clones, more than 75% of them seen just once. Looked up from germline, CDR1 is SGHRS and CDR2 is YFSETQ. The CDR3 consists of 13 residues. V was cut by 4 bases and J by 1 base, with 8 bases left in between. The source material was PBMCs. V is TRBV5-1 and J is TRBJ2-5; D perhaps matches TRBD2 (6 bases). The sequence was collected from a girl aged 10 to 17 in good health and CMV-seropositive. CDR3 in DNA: TGCGCCAGCAGCCGGGGGTTCCAAGAGACCCAGTACTTC. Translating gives CASSRGFQETQYF.